The clone carrying this T cell receptor (beta chain) occurred a few times. Its antigen is not identified. The data originate from a study of T cell responses to AZD1222 COVID-19 vaccine. V was pared by 9 bases and J by 11 bases, with 8 bases between. Germline V gene lookup returns CDR1 MRHNA and CDR2 SNTAGT. The CDR3 has 10 amino acids. Some clones are missing from TCRdb's copy, which holds only in-frame ones; the method was immunoSEQ multiplex PCR. The sample holds 100,000 to 130,000 clones, 92% seen once. Whole-study findings and limits: Mapped onto spike, vaccine-associated CD4 TCRs spanned it and were dominant at 160-218 and 743-854. Two AZD1222 administrations were followed by greater Spike-specific TCR breadth and depth.

The chain is built from TRBV6-4 and TRBJ1-6; D may be TRBD1 (6 bases). The receptor was isolated from an adult who received the AZD1222 COVID-19 vaccine. Source: peripheral blood, taken 28 days after the second AZD1222 dose. The CDR3 is CARQGPPLHF. CDR3 sequence (DNA): TGTGCCAGGCAGGGGCCACCCCTCCACTTT.